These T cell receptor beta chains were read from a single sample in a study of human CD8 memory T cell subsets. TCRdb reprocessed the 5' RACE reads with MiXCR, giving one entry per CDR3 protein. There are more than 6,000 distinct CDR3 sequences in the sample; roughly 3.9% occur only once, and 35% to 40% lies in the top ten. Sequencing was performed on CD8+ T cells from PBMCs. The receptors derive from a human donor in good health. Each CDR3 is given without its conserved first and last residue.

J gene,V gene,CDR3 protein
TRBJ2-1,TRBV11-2,ASSPGTGLKNEQF
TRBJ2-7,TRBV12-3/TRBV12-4,ASSFVGRPYEQY
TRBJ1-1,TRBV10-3,AITKDTLNTEAF
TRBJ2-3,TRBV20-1,SAREKLAGDVDTQY
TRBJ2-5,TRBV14,ASSQEVFADQY
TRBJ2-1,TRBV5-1,ASSPETTYNEQF
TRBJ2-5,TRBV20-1,SALRAGGRRFFDRTETQY
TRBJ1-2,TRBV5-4,ASSLSGSGDGYT
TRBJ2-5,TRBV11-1,ASSLGRFQETQY
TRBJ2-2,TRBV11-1,ASSEGTDMNTGELF
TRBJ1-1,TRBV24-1,ATSGGVMNTEAF
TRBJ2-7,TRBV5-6,ASSLESGGLLEQY
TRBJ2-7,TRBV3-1,ASSHPSLAGNSYEQY
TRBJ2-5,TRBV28,ASSKRQGGETQY
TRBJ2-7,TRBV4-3,ASSQGVVEDEQY
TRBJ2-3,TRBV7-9,ASSLTSGEFTDTQY
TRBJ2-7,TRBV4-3,ASSQGAGEENYEQY
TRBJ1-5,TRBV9,ASSPRDSPAYQH
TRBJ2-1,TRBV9,ASSVDTAGVYNEQF
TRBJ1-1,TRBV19,ASSIGQITEAF